Below are 18 T cell receptor beta chains sequenced from a single sample in a study of neurological immune-mediated disorders. TCRdb re-called the 5' RACE reads with MiXCR, one entry per CDR3 protein. The data hold about 59,000 distinct CDR3 sequences, with under 30% observed a single time. Time point reported: technical triplicate 2. The sequencing input was PBMCs. The receptors come from a man aged 55-75 years with HTLV-1-associated myelopathy (HAM/TSP).

Ten or more counts support this clonotype. The J gene is TRBJ2-7, the V gene TRBV5-5, with 12 bases aligning to TRBD2. Germline V lookup: CDR1 SGHKS, CDR2 YYEKEE (reference sequence). The junction had 23 bases not matched to a gene; V was cut back by 6 bases and J by 4 bases. The CDR3 is made up of 20 amino acids. The CDR3 sequence is CASTSSQASPSSGREYEQYF. DNA for the CDR3: TGTGCCAGCACCTCCTCCCAGGCATCACCCTCTAGCGGGAGGGAATACGAGCAGTACTTC.

This clonotype was recorded at least ten times. The chain links TRBV5-1 to TRBJ2-1, with TRBD2 identical over 8 bases. V lost 2 bases to trimming and J lost 0 bases; unmatched junction nucleotides: 4. CDR3 size: 16 residues. CDR1 is SGHRS, CDR2 YFSETQ, per germline. The CDR3 region is CASSLGSGGSYNEQFF. CDR3 DNA sequence: TGCGCCAGCAGCTTAGGCAGCGGGGGCTCCTACAATGAGCAGTTCTTC. Based on the CDR3 plus reference TRBV5-1 and TRBJ2-1, the full variable domain is KAGVTQTPRYLIKTRGQQVTLSCSPISGHRSVSWYQQTPGQGLQFLFEYFSETQRNKGNFPGRFSGRQFSNSRSEMNVSTLELGDSALYLCASSLGSGGSYNEQFFGPGTRLTVL.

Many counts were recorded for this clonotype. This chain joins TRBV29-1 and TRBJ2-3, with D maybe TRBD2 (7 bases). CDR1 is SQVTM, CDR2 ANQGSEA, per germline. The germline V and J ends were trimmed by 8 bases and 3 bases, with 18 bases remaining between them. The CDR3 sequence is 14 residues long. The CDR3: CSYGRGAVTDTQYF. CDR3 coding DNA: TGCAGCTACGGCCGGGGGGCCGTAACAGATACGCAGTATTTT.

This clonotype came up many times. V usage is TRBV5-1 and J usage is TRBJ2-3; D possibly corresponds to TRBD2 (7 bases). The CDR3 sequence is 15 residues long. V lost 4 bases and J 2 bases, leaving 14 bases between the germline ends. Germline CDR1 and CDR2: SGHRS and YFSETQ. The CDR3 loop reads CASSPRGQNTDTQYF. As DNA, the CDR3 is TGCGCCAGCAGCCCGCGGGGGCAGAACACAGATACGCAGTATTTT.

This clonotype was counted ten times or more. The rearrangement uses TRBV12-3 or TRBV12-4 and TRBJ1-5; unclear D gene. Trimming shortened V by 6 bases and J by 4 bases, and 13 bases separated the two germline ends. The CDR3 runs to 14 residues. In DNA form, the CDR3 reads TGTGCCAGCAGCCCACACCTAGGGAATCAGCCCCAGCATTTT. Translated, it gives CASSPHLGNQPQHF.

The rearrangement joins TRBV10-1 to TRBJ2-7; 7 nucleotides align to TRBD1. J lost 3 bases, V lost 3 bases, and 8 bases had no gene match. CDR1 is WNHNN and CDR2 is SYGVQD in the germline V gene (reference sequence). The CDR3 has 15 amino acids. The CDR3 sequence: CASSDSRSGGYEQYF. The CDR3 bases are TGCGCCAGCAGTGATTCCCGATCAGGGGGCTACGAGCAGTACTTC.

This clonotype occurred many times. The chain uses TRBV15 and TRBJ1-5; D unresolved. The V and J ends lost 1 base and 1 base respectively, with 14 bases between them. Germline CDR1 reads LNHNV; CDR2 reads YYDKDF (reference sequence). The CDR3 has 17 amino acids. The CDR3 region is CATSRALGRLSNQPQHF. The CDR3, as DNA: TGTGCCACCAGCAGAGCCTTGGGGAGGCTAAGCAATCAGCCCCAGCATTTT.

The rearrangement uses TRBV2 and TRBJ1-1; the D is unclear. Germline V CDR1 and CDR2: SNHLY, FYNNEI. The CDR3 length is 14 residues. V lost 4 bases and J 5 bases, leaving 14 bases between the germline ends. The chain's CDR3 is CASSGRDVGTEAFF. The CDR3 nucleotides are TGTGCCAGCAGTGGCCGGGATGTGGGTACTGAAGCTTTCTTT.

The V call is TRBV20-1, the J call TRBJ1-1, with TRBD1 matching over 8 bases. Germline lookup yields CDR1 DFQATT and CDR2 SNEGSKA (reference sequence). The CDR3 is made up of 15 amino acids. The CDR3 spells CSPDRGGVRDTEAFF. DNA for the CDR3: TGCAGCCCAGACAGGGGAGGAGTACGGGACACTGAAGCTTTCTTT.

This clonotype was detected many times. For the CDR3, the DNA is TGTGCCATCAGTGATGTGAAAGCGGGGGTCAATGAGCAGTTCTTC. This gives the protein CAISDVKAGVNEQFF. The V gene is TRBV10-3, the J gene TRBJ2-1; the match to TRBD2 covers 8 bases. This CDR3 is 15 amino acids long. V shed 3 bases, J shed 6 bases, and the junction held 7 bases outside the gene matches. Germline V gene sequence: CDR1 ENHRY, CDR2 SYGVKD.

The V and J genes are TRBV5-1 and TRBJ2-1; TRBD2 matches 7 bases. Germline assignment: CDR1 SGHRS and CDR2 YFSETQ. V gave up 4 bases and J gave up 8 bases; unmatched junction bases: 6. The CDR3 has 13 residues. CDR3 region: CASSPGGGDEQFF. The DNA of the CDR3 is TGCGCCAGCAGCCCCGGGGGAGGGGATGAGCAGTTCTTC.

This clonotype came up a few times. V usage is TRBV5-1 and J usage is TRBJ2-5; 8 nucleotides match TRBD2. CDR3 size: 16 residues. CDR1 and CDR2 from the germline V gene are SGHRS and YFSETQ. With 1 base clipped from V and 3 bases from J, the junction kept 8 bases outside the gene matches. The CDR3 spells CASSLKAGGGEETQYF. In DNA, the CDR3 is TGCGCCAGCAGCTTGAAGGCGGGAGGTGGGGAAGAGACCCAGTACTTC. Full variable domain (missing parts from reference TRBV5-1 and TRBJ2-5): KAGVTQTPRYLIKTRGQQVTLSCSPISGHRSVSWYQQTPGQGLQFLFEYFSETQRNKGNFPGRFSGRQFSNSRSEMNVSTLELGDSALYLCASSLKAGGGEETQYFGPGTRLLVL.

Concerning this clonotype itself: A much bigger clone sits one base away, suggesting this may be a read error. The chain recombines TRBV20-1 with TRBJ2-3; TRBD1 might be the D (5 bases). The germline V gene encodes CDR1 DFQATT and CDR2 SNEGSKA (reference sequence). The CDR3 is 12 amino acids. This chain's CDR3 is CIARWTPDTQYF. CDR3 DNA sequence: TGCATTGCTAGATGGACACCAGATACGCAGTATTTT.

This clonotype appeared a few times. This may come from a read error, since a much larger clone is one base off. The V and J genes are TRBV20-1 and TRBJ2-7; TRBD1 or TRBD2 may be the D gene (5 bases each). Germline V gene data show CDR1 as DFQATT and CDR2 as SNEGSKA (reference sequence). V lost 5 bases and J lost 4, with 15 bases in between. This CDR3 region has 13 residues. The CDR3 here is CSAPLRGVYEQYF. The CDR3 coding sequence is TGCAGTGCTCCACTGAGGGGAGTGTACGAGCAGTACTTC.

This clonotype was picked up many times. The chain has TRBV6-5 and TRBJ2-3; 8 positions agree with TRBD1. J lost 4 bases, V lost 0 bases, and 3 bases had no gene match. Germline V gene sequence: CDR1 MNHEY, CDR2 SVGAGI. This CDR3 region has 15 residues. CDR3 sequence (DNA): TGTGCCAGCAGTTACTCCAGGACAGGGCCAGATACGCAGTATTTT. Its protein is CASSYSRTGPDTQYF.

The V call is TRBV28, the J call TRBJ2-2; TRBD1 agrees at 9 bases. J lost 5 bases, V lost 5 bases, and 6 bases had no gene match. Germline loops: CDR1 MDHEN, CDR2 SYDVKM. This CDR3 is 15 amino acids long. This chain's CDR3 is CASSQAGTGTGELFF. In nucleotides, the CDR3 is TGTGCCAGCAGTCAAGCCGGGACAGGGACCGGGGAGCTGTTTTTT. The full variable domain, its missing parts supplied by reference TRBV28 and TRBJ2-2, is DVKVTQSSRYLVKRTGEKVFLECVQDMDHENMFWYRQDPGLGLRLIYFSYDVKMKEKGDIPEGYSVSREKKERFSLILESASTNQTSMYLCASSQAGTGTGELFFGEGSRLTVL.

This clonotype was counted many times. V and J are TRBV5-5 and TRBJ1-1, with a possible D match to TRBD1 (6 bases). Per germline, CDR1 SGHKS and CDR2 YYEKEE (reference sequence). Trimming stripped 6 bases from V and 1 base from J, with 10 bases between. CDR3 length: 13 amino acids. The CDR3 protein is CASTQGGNTEAFF. CDR3 nucleotides: TGTGCCAGCACCCAAGGGGGGAACACTGAAGCTTTCTTT.

The chain carries TRBV29-1 and TRBJ1-5; D is unclear. This CDR3 is 15 amino acids long. The germline V and J ends were trimmed by 7 bases and 2 bases, with 18 bases remaining between them. Germline V gives CDR1 SQVTM, CDR2 ANQGSEA. This CDR3 is CSASEGFLGNQPQHF. The CDR3 nucleotides read TGCAGCGCTTCGGAAGGGTTTCTTGGCAATCAGCCCCAGCATTTT. The full variable domain, rest sourced from reference TRBV29-1 and TRBJ1-5, is SAVISQKPSRDICQRGTSLTIQCQVDSQVTMMFWYRQQPGQSLTLIATANQGSEATYESGFVIDKFPISRPNLTFSTLTVSNMSPEDSSIYLCSASEGFLGNQPQHFGDGTRLSIL.